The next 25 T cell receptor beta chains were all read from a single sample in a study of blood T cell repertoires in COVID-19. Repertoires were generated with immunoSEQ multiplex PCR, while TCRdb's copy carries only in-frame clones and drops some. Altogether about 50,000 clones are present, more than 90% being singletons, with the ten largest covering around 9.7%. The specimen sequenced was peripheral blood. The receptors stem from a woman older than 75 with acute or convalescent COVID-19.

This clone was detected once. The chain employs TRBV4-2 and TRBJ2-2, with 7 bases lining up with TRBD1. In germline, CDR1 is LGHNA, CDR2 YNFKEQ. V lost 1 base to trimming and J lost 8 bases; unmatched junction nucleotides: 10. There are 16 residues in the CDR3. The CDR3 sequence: CASSQGQGLLEGELFF. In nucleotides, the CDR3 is TGTGCCAGCAGCCAAGGACAGGGTCTTTTGGAGGGGGAGCTGTTTTTT.

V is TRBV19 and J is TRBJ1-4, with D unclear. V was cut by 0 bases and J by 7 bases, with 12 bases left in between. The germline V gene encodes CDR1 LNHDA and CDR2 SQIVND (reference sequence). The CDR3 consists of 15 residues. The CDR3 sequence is CASSIDMNNREKLFF. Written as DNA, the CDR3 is TGTGCCAGTAGTATAGATATGAACAATCGTGAAAAACTGTTTTTT.

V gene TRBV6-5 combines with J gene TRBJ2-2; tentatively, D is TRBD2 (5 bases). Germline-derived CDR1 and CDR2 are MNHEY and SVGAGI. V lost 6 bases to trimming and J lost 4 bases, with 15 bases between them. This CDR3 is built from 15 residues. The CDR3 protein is CASRRTGVGTGELFF. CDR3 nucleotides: TGTGCCAGCAGACGGACCGGGGTGGGCACCGGGGAGCTGTTTTTT.

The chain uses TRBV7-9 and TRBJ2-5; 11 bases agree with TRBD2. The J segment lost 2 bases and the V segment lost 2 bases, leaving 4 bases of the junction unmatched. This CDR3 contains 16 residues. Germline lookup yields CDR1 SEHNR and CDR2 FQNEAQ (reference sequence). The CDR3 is CASSLFPSGGQETQYF. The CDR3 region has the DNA TGTGCCAGCAGCTTATTTCCTAGCGGGGGGCAAGAGACCCAGTACTTC.

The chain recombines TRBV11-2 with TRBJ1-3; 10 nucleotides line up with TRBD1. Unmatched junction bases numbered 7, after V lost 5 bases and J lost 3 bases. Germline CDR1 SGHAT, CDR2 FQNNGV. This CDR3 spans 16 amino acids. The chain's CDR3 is CASSPATGGGGNTIYF. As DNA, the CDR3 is TGTGCCAGCAGCCCCGCGACAGGGGGCGGTGGAAACACCATATATTTT.

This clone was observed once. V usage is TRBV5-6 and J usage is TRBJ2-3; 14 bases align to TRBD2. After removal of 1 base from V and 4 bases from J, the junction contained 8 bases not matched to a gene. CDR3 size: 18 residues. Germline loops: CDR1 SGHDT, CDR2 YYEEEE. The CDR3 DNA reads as TGTGCCAGCAGCTTGTTAGGGACTAGCGGGAGATATGCAGATACGCAGTATTTT. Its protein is CASSLLGTSGRYADTQYF.

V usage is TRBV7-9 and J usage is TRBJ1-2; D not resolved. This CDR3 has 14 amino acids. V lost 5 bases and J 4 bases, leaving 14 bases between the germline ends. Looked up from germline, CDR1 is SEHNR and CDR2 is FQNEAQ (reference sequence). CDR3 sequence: CASSPAGSLYGYTF. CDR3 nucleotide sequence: TGTGCCAGCAGCCCGGCCGGGAGCCTCTATGGCTACACCTTC.

CDR3 sequence: CASTPELPYEQYF. CDR3 DNA sequence: TGTGCCAGCACCCCAGAACTACCCTACGAGCAGTACTTC. The chain is built from TRBV5-4 and TRBJ2-7; the D is unclear. Per the germline V gene, CDR1 is SGHNT and CDR2 is YYREEE (reference sequence). This CDR3 comprises 13 residues. Trimming took off 6 bases at V and 2 bases at J, with 12 bases between the two ends.

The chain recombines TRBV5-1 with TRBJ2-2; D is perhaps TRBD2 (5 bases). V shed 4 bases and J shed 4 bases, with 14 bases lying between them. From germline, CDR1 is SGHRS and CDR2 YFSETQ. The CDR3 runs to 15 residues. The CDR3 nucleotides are TGCGCCAGCAGCAGGGCGGGCGTTTCCACCGGGGAGCTGTTTTTT. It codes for CASSRAGVSTGELFF. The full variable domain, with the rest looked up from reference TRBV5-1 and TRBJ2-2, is KAGVTQTPRYLIKTRGQQVTLSCSPISGHRSVSWYQQTPGQGLQFLFEYFSETQRNKGNFPGRFSGRQFSNSRSEMNVSTLELGDSALYLCASSRAGVSTGELFFGEGSRLTVL.

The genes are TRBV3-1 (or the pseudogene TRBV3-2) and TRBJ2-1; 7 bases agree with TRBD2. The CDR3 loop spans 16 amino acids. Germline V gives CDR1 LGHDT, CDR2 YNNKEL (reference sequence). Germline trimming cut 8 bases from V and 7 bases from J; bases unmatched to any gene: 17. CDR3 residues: CASHTSDPSRPNEQFF. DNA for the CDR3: TGTGCCAGCCACACTAGCGACCCATCGAGACCGAATGAGCAGTTCTTC.

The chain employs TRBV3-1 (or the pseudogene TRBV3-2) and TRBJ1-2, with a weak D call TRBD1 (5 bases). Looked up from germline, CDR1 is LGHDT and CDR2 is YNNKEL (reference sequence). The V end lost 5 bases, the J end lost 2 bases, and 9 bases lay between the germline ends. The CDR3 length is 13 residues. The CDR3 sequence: CASSTGGNYGYTF. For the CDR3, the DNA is TGTGCCAGCAGCACAGGAGGGAACTATGGCTACACCTTC.

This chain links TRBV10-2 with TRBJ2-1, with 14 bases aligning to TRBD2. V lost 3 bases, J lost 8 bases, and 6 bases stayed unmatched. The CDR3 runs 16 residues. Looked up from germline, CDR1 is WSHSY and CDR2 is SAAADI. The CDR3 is CASSEGGTSGSYEQFF. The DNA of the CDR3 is TGCGCCAGCAGTGAAGGGGGGACTAGCGGGAGCTATGAGCAGTTCTTC.

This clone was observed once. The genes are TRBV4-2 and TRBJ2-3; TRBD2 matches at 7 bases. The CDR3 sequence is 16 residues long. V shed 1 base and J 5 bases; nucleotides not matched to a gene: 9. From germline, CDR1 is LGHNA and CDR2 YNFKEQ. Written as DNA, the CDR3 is TGTGCCAGCAGCCAAGGTGTTGGCGGGGGAGGAGATACGCAGTATTTT. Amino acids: CASSQGVGGGGDTQYF.

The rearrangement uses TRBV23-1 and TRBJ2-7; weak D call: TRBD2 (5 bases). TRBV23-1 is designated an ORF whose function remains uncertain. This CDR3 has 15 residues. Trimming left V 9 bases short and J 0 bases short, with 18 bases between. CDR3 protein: CARGRGTAFSYEQYF. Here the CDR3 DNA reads TGCGCCAGGGGCCGGGGAACTGCATTCTCCTACGAGCAGTACTTC.

Here the CDR3 reads CASRKGGANSYEQYF. The CDR3 DNA sequence: TGTGCCAGCAGAAAGGGCGGGGCCAACTCCTACGAGCAGTACTTC. The chain has TRBV6-6 and TRBJ2-7; the D gene is possibly TRBD2 (6 bases). The CDR3 runs 15 residues. V was shortened by 6 bases and J by 0 bases, with 15 bases between the two germline ends. The germline CDR1 and CDR2 sequences are MNHNY and SVGAGI (reference sequence).

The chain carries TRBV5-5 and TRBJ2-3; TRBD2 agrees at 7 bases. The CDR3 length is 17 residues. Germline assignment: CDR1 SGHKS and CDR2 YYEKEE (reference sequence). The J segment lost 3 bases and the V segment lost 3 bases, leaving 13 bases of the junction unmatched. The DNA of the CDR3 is TGTGCCAGCAGCTATCGCGGGAGCCGAGTTTTGACAGATACGCAGTATTTT. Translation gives CASSYRGSRVLTDTQYF.

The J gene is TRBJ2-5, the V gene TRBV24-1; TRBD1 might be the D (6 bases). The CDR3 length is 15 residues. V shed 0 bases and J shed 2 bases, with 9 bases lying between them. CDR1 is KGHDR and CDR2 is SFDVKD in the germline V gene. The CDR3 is CATSDLSQGQETQYF. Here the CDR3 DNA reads TGTGCCACCAGTGATTTGAGCCAGGGGCAAGAGACCCAGTACTTC.

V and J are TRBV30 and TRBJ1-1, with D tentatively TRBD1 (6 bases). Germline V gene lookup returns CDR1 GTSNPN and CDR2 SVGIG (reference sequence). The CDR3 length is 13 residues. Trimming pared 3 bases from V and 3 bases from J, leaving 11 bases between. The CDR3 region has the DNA TGTGCCTGGAGAGAGACAGGAGACACTGAAGCTTTCTTT. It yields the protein CAWRETGDTEAFF. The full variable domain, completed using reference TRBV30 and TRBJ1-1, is SQTIHQWPATLVQPVGSPLSLECTVEGTSNPNLYWYRQAAGRGLQLLFYSVGIGQISSEVPQNLSASRPQDRQFILSSKKLLLSDSGFYLCAWRETGDTEAFFGQGTRLTVV.

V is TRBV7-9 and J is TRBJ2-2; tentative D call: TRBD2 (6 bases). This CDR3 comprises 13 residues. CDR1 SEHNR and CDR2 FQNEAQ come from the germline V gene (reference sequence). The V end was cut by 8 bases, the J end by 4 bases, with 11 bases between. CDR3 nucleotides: TGTGCCAGCGGGGAGGTAATCACCGGGGAGCTGTTTTTT. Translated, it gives CASGEVITGELFF.

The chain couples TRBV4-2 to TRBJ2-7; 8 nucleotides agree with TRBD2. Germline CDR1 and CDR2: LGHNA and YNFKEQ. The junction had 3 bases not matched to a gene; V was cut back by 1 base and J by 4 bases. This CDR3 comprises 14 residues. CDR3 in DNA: TGTGCCAGCAGCCAAGCGGGAGGGCGGTACGAGCAGTACTTC. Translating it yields CASSQAGGRYEQYF.

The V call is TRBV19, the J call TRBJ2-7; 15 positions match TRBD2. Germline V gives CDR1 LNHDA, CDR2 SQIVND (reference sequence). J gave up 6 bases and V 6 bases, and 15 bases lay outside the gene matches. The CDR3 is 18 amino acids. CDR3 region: CASSLTGLAGGFLGEQYF. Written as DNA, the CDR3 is TGTGCCAGTAGCCTAACGGGACTAGCGGGAGGCTTCTTGGGCGAGCAGTACTTC.

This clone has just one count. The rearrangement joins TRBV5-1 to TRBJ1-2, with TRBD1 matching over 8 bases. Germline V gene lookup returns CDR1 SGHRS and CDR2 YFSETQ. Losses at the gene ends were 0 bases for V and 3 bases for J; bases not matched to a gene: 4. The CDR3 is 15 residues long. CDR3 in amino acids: CASSLAGTGDYGYTF. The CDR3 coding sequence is TGCGCCAGCAGCTTGGCAGGGACAGGAGACTATGGCTACACCTTC.

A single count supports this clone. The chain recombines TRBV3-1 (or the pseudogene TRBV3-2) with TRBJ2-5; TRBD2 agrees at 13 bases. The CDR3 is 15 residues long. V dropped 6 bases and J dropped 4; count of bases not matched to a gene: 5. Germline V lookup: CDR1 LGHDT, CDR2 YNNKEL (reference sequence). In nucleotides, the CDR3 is TGTGCCAGCAGTTGGACTAGCGGGAGCTCAGAGACCCAGTACTTC. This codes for CASSWTSGSSETQYF.

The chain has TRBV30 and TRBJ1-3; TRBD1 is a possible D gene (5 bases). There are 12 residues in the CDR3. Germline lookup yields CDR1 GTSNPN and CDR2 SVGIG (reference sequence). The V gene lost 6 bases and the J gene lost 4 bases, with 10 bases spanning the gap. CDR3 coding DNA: TGTGCCTGCAGGGCAGCAGGAAACACCATATATTTT. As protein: CACRAAGNTIYF.

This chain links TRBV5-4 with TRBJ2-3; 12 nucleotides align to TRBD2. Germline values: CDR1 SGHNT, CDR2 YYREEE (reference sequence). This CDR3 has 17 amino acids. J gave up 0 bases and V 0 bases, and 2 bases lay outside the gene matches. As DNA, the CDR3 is TGTGCCAGCAGCTTGGGCGGGACTAGCGGGAGCACAGATACGCAGTATTTT. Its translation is CASSLGGTSGSTDTQYF.